This entry concerns a single TCR beta chain. Antigen: not known. Unique molecular identifiers tagged the TCR beta cDNA libraries. TCRdb itself ran the PCR reads through MiXCR, one entry per CDR3 protein. The sample contains hundreds of thousands of distinct CDR3 sequences, roughly 30% of which appear only once. The data derive from a study of post-analysis software for immune sequencing data. Study-level results: TRBV5-6, TRBV5-1 and TRBV20-1 belonged to a set of five TRBV segments that were more frequent in patients than controls.

Trimming left V 3 bases short and J 0 bases short, with 12 bases between. This CDR3 contains 16 residues. The receptor comes from a girl between 10 and 17 years old with multiple sclerosis. Sequencing input: blood. J is TRBJ2-1 and V is TRBV12-3 or TRBV12-4; D gene unclear. The CDR3 DNA follows: TGTGCCAGCAGTTTTACCGCGGCCAGCTCCTACAATGAGCAGTTCTTC. This encodes CASSFTAASSYNEQFF.